This TCR beta chain was sequenced during a study of T-cell reconstitution after alpha-beta-depleted transplantation in children. Construction of the TCRbeta library involved unique molecular identifiers. TCRdb re-called the PCR reads through MiXCR, storing one row per CDR3 protein. The repertoire holds about 500,000 distinct CDR3 sequences, with 30% to 35% as singletons. CDR1 and CDR2 from the germline V gene are SGHTA and FQGNSA. Trimming cost V 5 bases and J 2 bases; bases outside gene matches: 6. This CDR3 is 16 amino acids long. The sample was PBMCs from the stem cell graft donor, taken from the stem cell graft. This receptor was obtained from a human donor who donated a stem cell graft to a child with aplastic anemia. The chain combines TRBV7-2 with TRBJ2-1, with 10 nucleotides matching TRBD2. As DNA, the CDR3 is TGTGCCAGCAGCCAACCGGGACTAGCGACCTACAATGAGCAGTTCTTC. This encodes CASSQPGLATYNEQFF.